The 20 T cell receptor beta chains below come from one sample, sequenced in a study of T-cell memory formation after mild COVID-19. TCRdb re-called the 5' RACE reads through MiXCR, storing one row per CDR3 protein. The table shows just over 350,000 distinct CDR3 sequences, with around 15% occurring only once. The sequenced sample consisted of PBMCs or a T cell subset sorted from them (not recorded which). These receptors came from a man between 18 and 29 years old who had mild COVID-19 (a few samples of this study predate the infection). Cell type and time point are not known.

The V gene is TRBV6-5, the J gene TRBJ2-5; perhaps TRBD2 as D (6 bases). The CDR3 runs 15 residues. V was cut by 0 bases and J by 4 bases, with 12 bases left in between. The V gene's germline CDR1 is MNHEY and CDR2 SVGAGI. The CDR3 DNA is TGTGCCAGCAGTTACTCCCTCGGGGGAGCAGAGACCCAGTACTTC. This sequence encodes CASSYSLGGAETQYF.

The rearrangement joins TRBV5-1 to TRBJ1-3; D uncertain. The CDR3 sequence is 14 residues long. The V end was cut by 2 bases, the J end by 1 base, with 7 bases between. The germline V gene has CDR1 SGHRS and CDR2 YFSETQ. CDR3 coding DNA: TGCGCCAGCAGCTTCGACGGTTCTGGAAACACCATATATTTT. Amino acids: CASSFDGSGNTIYF.

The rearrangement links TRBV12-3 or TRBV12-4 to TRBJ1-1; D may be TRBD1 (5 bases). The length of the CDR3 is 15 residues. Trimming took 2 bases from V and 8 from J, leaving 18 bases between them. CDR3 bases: TGTGCCAGCAGTTTACTGGGGCAGCACAAGGGGGAAGCTTTCTTT. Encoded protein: CASSLLGQHKGEAFF.

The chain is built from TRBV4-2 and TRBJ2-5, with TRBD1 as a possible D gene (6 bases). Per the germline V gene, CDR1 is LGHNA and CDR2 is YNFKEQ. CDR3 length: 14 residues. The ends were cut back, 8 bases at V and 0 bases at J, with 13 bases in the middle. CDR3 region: CASGQNAYQETQYF. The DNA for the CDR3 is TGTGCCAGCGGACAGAACGCGTACCAAGAGACCCAGTACTTC.

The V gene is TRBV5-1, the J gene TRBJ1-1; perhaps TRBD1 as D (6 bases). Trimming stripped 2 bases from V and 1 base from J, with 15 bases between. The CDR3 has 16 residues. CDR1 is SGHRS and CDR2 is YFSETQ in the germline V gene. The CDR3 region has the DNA TGCGCCAGCAGCTTTGGGCTCCGGGACACGAACACTGAAGCTTTCTTT. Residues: CASSFGLRDTNTEAFF.

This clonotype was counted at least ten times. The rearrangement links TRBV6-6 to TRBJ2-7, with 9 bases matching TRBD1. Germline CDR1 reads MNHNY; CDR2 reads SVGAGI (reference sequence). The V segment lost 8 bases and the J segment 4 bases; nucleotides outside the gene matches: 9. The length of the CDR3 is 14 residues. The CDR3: CASFRPGQGYEQYF. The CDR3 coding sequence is TGTGCCAGCTTTCGCCCGGGACAGGGTTACGAGCAGTACTTC.

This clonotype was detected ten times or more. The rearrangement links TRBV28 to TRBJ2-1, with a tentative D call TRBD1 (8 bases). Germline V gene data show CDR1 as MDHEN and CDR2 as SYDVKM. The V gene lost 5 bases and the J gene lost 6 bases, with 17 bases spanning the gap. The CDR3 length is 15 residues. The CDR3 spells CASSTNRGGSNEQFF. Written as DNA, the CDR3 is TGTGCCAGCAGTACAAACAGGGGGGGTAGCAATGAGCAGTTCTTC.

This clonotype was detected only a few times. The CDR3 loop is CASSPISTVNQPQHF. Here the CDR3 DNA reads TGTGCCAGCAGCCCAATCAGCACGGTTAATCAGCCCCAGCATTTT. The V call is TRBV7-9, the J call TRBJ1-5; D is unclear. V gave up 5 bases and J gave up 4 bases, with 15 bases separating them. CDR3 length: 15 residues. Germline V lookup: CDR1 SEHNR, CDR2 FQNEAQ (reference sequence).

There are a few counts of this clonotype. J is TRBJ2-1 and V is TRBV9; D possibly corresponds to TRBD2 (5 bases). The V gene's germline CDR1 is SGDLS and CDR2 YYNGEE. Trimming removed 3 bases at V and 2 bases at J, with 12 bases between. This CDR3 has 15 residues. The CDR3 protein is CASSGSGSAYNEQFF. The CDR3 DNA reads TGTGCCAGCAGCGGGTCAGGTAGCGCCTACAATGAGCAGTTCTTC.

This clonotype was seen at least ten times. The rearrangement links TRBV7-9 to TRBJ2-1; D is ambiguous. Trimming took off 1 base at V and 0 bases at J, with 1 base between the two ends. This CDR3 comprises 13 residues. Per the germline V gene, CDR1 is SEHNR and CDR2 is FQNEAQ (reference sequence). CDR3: CASSLGSYNEQFF. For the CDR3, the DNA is TGTGCCAGCAGCTTAGGCTCCTACAATGAGCAGTTCTTC.

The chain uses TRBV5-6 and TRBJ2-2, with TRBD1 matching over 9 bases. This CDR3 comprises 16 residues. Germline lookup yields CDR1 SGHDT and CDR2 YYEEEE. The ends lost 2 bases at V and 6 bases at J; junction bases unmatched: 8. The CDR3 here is CASSFSGQGKAGELFF. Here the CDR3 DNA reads TGTGCCAGCAGCTTCTCTGGACAGGGGAAGGCCGGGGAGCTGTTTTTT.

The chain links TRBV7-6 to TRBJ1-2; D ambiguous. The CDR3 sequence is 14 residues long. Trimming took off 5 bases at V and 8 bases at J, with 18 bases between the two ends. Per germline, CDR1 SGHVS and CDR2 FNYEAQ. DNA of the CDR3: TGTGCCAGCAGCCCCTCGGTGGGAGGTGGGGGCTACACCTTC. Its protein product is CASSPSVGGGGYTF.

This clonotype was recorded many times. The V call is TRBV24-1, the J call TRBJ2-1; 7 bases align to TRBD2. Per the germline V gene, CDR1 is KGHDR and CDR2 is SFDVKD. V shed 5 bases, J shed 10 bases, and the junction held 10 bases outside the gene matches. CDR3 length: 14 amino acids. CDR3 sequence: CATSGTVGEGEQFF. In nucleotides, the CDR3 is TGTGCCACCAGTGGTACAGTCGGGGAGGGGGAGCAGTTCTTC.

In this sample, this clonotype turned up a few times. CDR3 protein: CASSFQGAWYGYTF. In nucleotides, the CDR3 is TGCGCCAGCAGCTTCCAGGGGGCCTGGTATGGCTACACCTTC. The chain uses TRBV5-1 and TRBJ1-2; TRBD1 aligns across 8 bases. Germline CDR1 and CDR2: SGHRS and YFSETQ. The V segment lost 2 bases and the J segment 5 bases; nucleotides outside the gene matches: 5. There are 14 residues in the CDR3.

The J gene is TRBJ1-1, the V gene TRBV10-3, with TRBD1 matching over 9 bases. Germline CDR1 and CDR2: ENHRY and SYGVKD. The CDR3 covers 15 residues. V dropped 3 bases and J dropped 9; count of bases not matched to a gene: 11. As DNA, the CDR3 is TGTGCCATCAGTGACTTCTACCGGGACAGGGTAAAAGCTTTCTTT. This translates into CAISDFYRDRVKAFF.

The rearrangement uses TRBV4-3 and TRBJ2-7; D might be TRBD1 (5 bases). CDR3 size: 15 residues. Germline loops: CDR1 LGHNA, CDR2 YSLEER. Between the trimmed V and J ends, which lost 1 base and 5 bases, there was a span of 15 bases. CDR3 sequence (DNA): TGCGCCAGCAGCCAAGCCCAGGGTAGGTCTGACGAGCAGTACTTC. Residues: CASSQAQGRSDEQYF.

The CDR3 DNA reads as TGTGCCAGCAGCTTAATCGGACAGGGAATTAATTCACCCCTCCACTTT. Protein sequence: CASSLIGQGINSPLHF. This rearrangement joins TRBV7-9 to TRBJ1-6, with 8 bases aligning to TRBD1. The CDR3 totals 16 residues. The germline V gene has CDR1 SEHNR and CDR2 FQNEAQ (reference sequence). Unmatched junction bases numbered 6, after V lost 2 bases and J lost 6 bases.

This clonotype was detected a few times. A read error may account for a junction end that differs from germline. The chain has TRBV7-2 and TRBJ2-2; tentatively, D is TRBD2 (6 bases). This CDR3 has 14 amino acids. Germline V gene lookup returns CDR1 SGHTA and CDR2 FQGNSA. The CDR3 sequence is CASSLEGGTGELFF. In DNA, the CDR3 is TGCGCCAGCAGCTTAGAGGGAGGCACCGGGGAGCTGTTTTTT.

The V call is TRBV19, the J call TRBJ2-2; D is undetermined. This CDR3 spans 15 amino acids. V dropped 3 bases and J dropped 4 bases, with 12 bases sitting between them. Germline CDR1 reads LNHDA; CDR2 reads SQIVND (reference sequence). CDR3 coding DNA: TGTGCCAGTAGTATGGCGTTCTTAGGCACCGGGGAGCTGTTTTTT. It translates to CASSMAFLGTGELFF. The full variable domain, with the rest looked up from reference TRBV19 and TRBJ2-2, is DGGITQSPKYLFRKEGQNVTLSCEQNLNHDAMYWYRQDPGQGLRLIYYSQIVNDFQKGDIAEGYSVSREKKESFPLTVTSAQKNPTAFYLCASSMAFLGTGELFFGEGSRLTVL.

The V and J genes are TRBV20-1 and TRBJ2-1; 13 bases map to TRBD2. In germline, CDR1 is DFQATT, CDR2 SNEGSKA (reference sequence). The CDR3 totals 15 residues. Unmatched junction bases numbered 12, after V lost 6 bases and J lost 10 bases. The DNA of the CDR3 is TGCAGTGCCCTCTCAACTAGCGGGGGGGCTGGGGAGCAGTTCTTC. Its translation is CSALSTSGGAGEQFF.